This TCR beta chain is drawn from a study of T-cell reconstitution after alpha-beta-depleted transplantation in children (dated by TCRdb to 2016 to 2017). In the study overall: T-cell immune reconstitution after TCRalphabeta/CD19-depleted allogeneic hematopoietic cell transplantation in children was quantitatively tracked in the study by means of TCR repertoire profiling. Points the paper makes about the study in general: The apparently early alphabetaT-cell count recovery about two months after transplant was reportedly dependent on only several hundred rapidly expanded clones derived from non-depleted graft cells. In some patients, the high TCRbeta diversity seen at day 60 was put down to recipient T cells and intrathymic progenitors that had survived conditioning. Hyperexpanded clone frequencies declined over subsequent months; after one year, T-cell counts and TCRbeta diversity were mostly attributed to newly produced T cells.

This clonotype was seen many times. This receptor's antigen is unknown. Base-call qualities are not available, and no considerably larger clone is one nucleotide away. Libraries were made using PCR. The instrument was an Illumina HiSeq 2500. TCR library preparation used molecular barcoding, with unique molecular identifiers applied to normalize quantification of the TCRbeta repertoire. TCRdb handled the public reads itself, with Q25 trimming in fastp and clone calling in MiXCR, and kept productive beta chains. Duplicate CDR3 protein sequences are folded into a single record with the most common DNA and genes. Here the sample has about 400,000 distinct CDR3 sequences; 15% to 20% occur a single time. Together, the top ten hold about 32% of the sample. According to the study, the label for this sample's treatment or condition signals: allogeneic hematopoietic cell transplantation with graft depleted of TCRalphabeta T cells and CD19 B cells. The transplant recipients were children given TCRalphabeta/CD19-depleted allogeneic hematopoietic cell grafts.

V was cut back by 5 bases and J by 1 base, leaving a gap of 9 bases between them. CDR3 length: 14 amino acids, cysteine to phenylalanine. This entry keeps only the CDR3 DNA: 42 bases, framed from base 1. This receptor was taken from a boy under three years old who had a stem cell transplant for Wiskott-Aldrich syndrome, so the T cells may come from the graft donor. The sample here was PBMCs, mostly from graft donor cells, taken 360 days after TCRalphabeta/CD19-depleted stem cell transplant. Recombination linked TRBV12-3 or TRBV12-4 to TRBJ1-5; TRBD1 is a weak D gene call, 6 bases matching. This receptor has the CDR3 CASSPGVSNQPQHF. In nucleotides, the sequence is TGTGCCAGCAGTCCAGGGGTCAGCAATCAGCCCCAGCATTTT.